The rows below give T cell receptor beta chains drawn from one sample of a study of cytomegalovirus exposure and HLA in healthy donors. Produced via immunoSEQ multiplex PCR; TCRdb's table is partial and in-frame only. The sample lists over 100,000 clones; around 9% were seen once. Input material: PBMCs. The receptor set was obtained from a woman aged 40 to 50 in good health and CMV-seropositive. Each CDR3 is given with its conserved first and last residue. A D gene is named only where the DNA matches it firmly. The listing skips clone size in some rows; elsewhere it reads once, few, many or a size class.

J,size,D,V,CDR3,DNA
TRBJ1-4,few,NA,TRBV11-2,CASSLDSTYEKLFF,TGTGCCAGCAGCTTAGATAGCACCTATGAAAAACTGTTTTTT
TRBJ1-1,few,TRBD1,TRBV2,CASSRQGVEAFF,TGTGCCAGCAGCCGACAGGGGGTTGAAGCTTTCTTT
TRBJ2-7,NA,TRBD2,TRBV19,CASSMRRAGGGSEQYF,TGTGCCAGTAGTATGAGGAGAGCGGGGGGGGGCTCCGAGCAGTACTTC
TRBJ2-3,NA,TRBD2,TRBV11-2,CASSSHSGGATDTQYF,TGTGCCAGCAGCTCGCATAGCGGGGGGGCAACAGATACGCAGTATTTT
TRBJ2-2,NA,NA,TRBV7-9,CASSLGFSQATGELFF,TGTGCCAGCAGCTTAGGCTTCTCACAGGCCACCGGGGAGCTGTTTTTT
TRBJ1-1,few,NA,TRBV5-5,CASSLEQGQYTEAFF,TGTGCCAGCAGCTTGGAACAGGGACAATACACTGAAGCTTTCTTT
TRBJ1-2,NA,TRBD1,TRBV19,CASSLTTGSYGYTF,TGTGCCAGTTCGCTCACGACAGGGAGCTATGGCTACACCTTC
TRBJ2-3,few,NA,TRBV7-3,CASSFSGGTDTQYF,TGTGCCAGCAGCTTCTCAGGGGGCACAGATACGCAGTATTTT
TRBJ2-1,few,TRBD1,TRBV5-1,CASSSGQGAYNEQFF,TGCGCCAGCAGCTCGGGACAGGGGGCGTACAATGAGCAGTTCTTC
TRBJ1-4,NA,TRBD1,TRBV7-9,CASSRGQGDEKLFF,TGTGCCAGCAGCCGCGGACAGGGTGATGAAAAACTGTTTTTT
TRBJ2-5,few,NA,TRBV6-5,CASSRGPQETQYF,TGTGCCAGCAGCAGGGGACCGCAAGAGACCCAGTACTTC
TRBJ2-5,NA,TRBD2,TRBV18,CASSLEGLAGGQETQYF,TGTGCCAGCTCCCTCGAGGGCCTAGCGGGGGGTCAGGAGACCCAGTACTTC